What follows are 28 T cell receptor beta chains derived from one specimen sequenced in a study of siplizumab effects on memory and regulatory T cells. TCRdb keeps only in-frame clones here, not all; method: immunoSEQ multiplex PCR. In the table there are 100,000 or so clones, about 91% of which are singletons. Sequences were obtained from CD4+ T cells sorted from blood. These receptors originate from a human donor in good health.

This chain links TRBV20-1 with TRBJ1-1, with D hard to call. Trimming pared 3 bases from V and 5 bases from J, leaving 7 bases between. There are 11 residues in the CDR3. Germline V gene data show CDR1 as DFQATT and CDR2 as SNEGSKA (reference sequence). The CDR3 nucleotides are TGCAGTGCTAGGGGTCGGACTGAAGCTTTCTTT. Translated, it gives CSARGRTEAFF.

Comments on this clone: A junction boundary mismatches the germline segment, possibly from a read error. V usage is TRBV5-4 and J usage is TRBJ1-2; D ambiguous. CDR3 size: 12 residues. Germline CDR1 and CDR2: SGHNT and YYREEE (reference sequence). CDR3 sequence reads: CASSLLAAGVRF. The CDR3 DNA is TGTGCCAGCAGCTTGCTGGCAGCTGGGGTGAGATTC.

V is TRBV28 and J is TRBJ2-1, with a tentative D call TRBD2 (7 bases). The V gene's germline CDR1 is MDHEN and CDR2 SYDVKM. Trimming left V 5 bases short and J 4 bases short, with 21 bases between. This CDR3 is built from 17 residues. CDR3 nucleotides: TGTGCCAGCAGTCTATCCCCAGCGGAGGGGGGGTACAATGAGCAGTTCTTC. This gives the protein CASSLSPAEGGYNEQFF.

This clone was picked up one time. The chain recombines TRBV7-3 with TRBJ1-6, with D maybe TRBD1 (6 bases). Trimming took 4 bases from V and 7 from J, leaving 17 bases between them. Germline V gene data show CDR1 as SGHTA and CDR2 as FQGTGA. This CDR3 comprises 16 residues. CDR3 amino acids: CASSSDGGLGNSPLHF. The CDR3 nucleotides are TGTGCCAGCAGCTCCGATGGGGGGCTTGGGAATTCACCCCTCCACTTT.

V usage is TRBV19 and J usage is TRBJ2-7; a possible D gene is TRBD1 (5 bases). The V and J ends lost 3 bases and 3 bases respectively, with 15 bases between them. This CDR3 is built from 15 residues. Germline V CDR1 and CDR2: LNHDA, SQIVND (reference sequence). CDR3 loop: CASSIPGQGLYEQYF. CDR3 DNA: TGTGCCAGTAGTATCCCCGGCCAGGGTCTCTACGAGCAGTACTTC.

The chain has TRBV5-4 and TRBJ1-1, with 8 bases matching TRBD1. The length of the CDR3 is 16 residues. With V trimmed by 4 bases and J by 4 bases, 12 bases remained unmatched. Germline V gene sequence: CDR1 SGHNT, CDR2 YYREEE (reference sequence). The CDR3 protein is CASSPPLQGVSTEAFF. The CDR3 coding sequence is TGTGCCAGCAGCCCCCCCCTACAGGGGGTAAGCACTGAAGCTTTCTTT.

The chain uses TRBV5-1 and TRBJ2-3; D call uncertain. This CDR3 has 15 amino acids. Trimming cost V 3 bases and J 0 bases, with 11 bases left between them. CDR1 is SGHRS and CDR2 is YFSETQ in the germline V gene. The CDR3 nucleotides read TGCGCCAGCAGCTCGAGTGGGTTTAGCACAGATACGCAGTATTTT. It codes for CASSSSGFSTDTQYF.

The chain couples TRBV4-3 to TRBJ2-7; weak D call: TRBD1 (6 bases). CDR1 is LGHNA, CDR2 YSLEER, per germline. The CDR3 covers 15 residues. The V and J ends lost 2 bases and 0 bases respectively, with 11 bases between them. The CDR3 loop reads CASSQQQGPSYEQYF. CDR3 coding DNA: TGCGCCAGCAGCCAACAACAGGGTCCCTCCTACGAGCAGTACTTC.

The chain employs TRBV15 and TRBJ2-7; no clear D gene. CDR1 is LNHNV, CDR2 YYDKDF, per germline (reference sequence). The CDR3 runs to 14 residues. Trimming removed 1 base from V and 1 base from J, with 8 bases in between. In DNA form, the CDR3 reads TGTGCCACCAGCAGAGTGGAGACATCCTACGAGCAGTACTTC. Translating gives CATSRVETSYEQYF.

The genes are TRBV28 and TRBJ2-1; D uncertain. The CDR3 is 13 amino acids. With 7 bases removed from V and 9 bases from J, the gap between germline ends came to 16 bases. Germline CDR1 reads MDHEN; CDR2 reads SYDVKM. The DNA for the CDR3 is TGTGCCAGCATGGTCCGGCCACGCGGTGAGCAGTTCTTC. It specifies CASMVRPRGEQFF.

The chain recombines TRBV28 with TRBJ2-7; 8 bases line up with TRBD1. Germline CDR1 is MDHEN and CDR2 is SYDVKM. The CDR3 covers 14 residues. With V trimmed by 5 bases and J by 2 bases, 5 bases remained unmatched. CDR3 region: CASSAQGGPYEQYF. DNA for the CDR3: TGTGCCAGCAGTGCACAGGGGGGTCCCTACGAGCAGTACTTC.

The chain employs TRBV10-3 and TRBJ2-3; either TRBD1 or TRBD2 may fit D (5 bases each). CDR1 is ENHRY, CDR2 SYGVKD, per germline. The CDR3 consists of 16 residues. V was cut by 7 bases and J by 3 bases, with 20 bases left in between. CDR3: CAITGSSGLATDTQYF. The CDR3 DNA reads as TGTGCCATCACCGGGTCTTCGGGGCTGGCGACAGATACGCAGTATTTT.

This clone has just a few counts. V usage is TRBV25-1 and J usage is TRBJ2-3; TRBD2 might be the D (7 bases). The CDR3 has 14 residues. Trimming stripped 4 bases from V and 4 bases from J, with 12 bases between. CDR1 MGHDK and CDR2 SYGVNS come from the germline V gene. The DNA of the CDR3 is TGTGCCAGCAGTGGGGGCGGGGGCGCAGATACGCAGTATTTT. This gives the protein CASSGGGGADTQYF.

This chain uses TRBV19 with TRBJ1-1, with D perhaps TRBD1 (6 bases). Germline V CDR1 and CDR2: LNHDA, SQIVND (reference sequence). CDR3 size: 13 residues. V lost 7 bases and J 1 base, leaving 10 bases between the germline ends. The CDR3, as DNA: TGTGCCAGTATGTCGACAGGGAACACTGAAGCTTTCTTT. As protein: CASMSTGNTEAFF. Combining the CDR3 with reference TRBV19 and TRBJ1-1 gives the whole variable domain DGGITQSPKYLFRKEGQNVTLSCEQNLNHDAMYWYRQDPGQGLRLIYYSQIVNDFQKGDIAEGYSVSREKKESFPLTVTSAQKNPTAFYLCASMSTGNTEAFFGQGTRLTVV.

This chain connects TRBV13 to TRBJ2-3; 9 positions match TRBD2. The trim removed 4 bases at V and 2 bases at J, leaving 13 bases unmatched. The germline V gene has CDR1 PRHDT and CDR2 FYEKMQ (reference sequence). The CDR3 totals 18 residues. The CDR3 bases are TGTGCCAGCAGCTGGCTAAAAGGAGGACTAGCGCTCACAGATACGCAGTATTTT. It encodes CASSWLKGGLALTDTQYF.

The chain recombines TRBV9 with TRBJ1-4; TRBD1 might be the D (5 bases). Deletions cut 3 bases from V and 0 bases from J, with 9 bases between. This CDR3 has 15 amino acids. Germline values: CDR1 SGDLS, CDR2 YYNGEE. CDR3 sequence: CASSARQSTNEKLFF. The CDR3 DNA reads as TGTGCCAGCAGCGCACGACAGTCAACTAATGAAAAACTGTTTTTT.

The chain uses TRBV28 and TRBJ1-1; 7 positions agree with TRBD1. This CDR3 contains 14 residues. The V gene end was trimmed by 1 base and the J gene end by 7 bases; junction bases not matched to a gene: 6. In germline, CDR1 is MDHEN, CDR2 SYDVKM. The CDR3 DNA reads TGTGCCAGCAGTTTATTTGCAGGGGGTAATGAAGCTTTCTTT. It translates to CASSLFAGGNEAFF.

V gene TRBV4-2 combines with J gene TRBJ2-7; 8 nucleotides match TRBD1. The CDR3 is made up of 15 amino acids. V shed 0 bases, J shed 3 bases, and the junction held 4 bases outside the gene matches. Germline loops: CDR1 LGHNA, CDR2 YNFKEQ. The CDR3 sequence is CASSQEDRVVYEQYF. The CDR3 DNA sequence: TGTGCCAGCAGCCAAGAGGACAGGGTGGTCTACGAGCAGTACTTC.

V is TRBV4-1 and J is TRBJ2-1; 10 bases line up with TRBD2. Germline V gene data show CDR1 as MGHRA and CDR2 as YSYEKL. This CDR3 has 20 amino acids. V was pared by 0 bases and J by 0 bases, with 11 bases of the junction left unmatched. The CDR3 DNA reads TGCGCCAGCAGCCAAGACAACCACCCTAGCGGGGGTCGCTCCTACAATGAGCAGTTCTTC. Its protein is CASSQDNHPSGGRSYNEQFF.

This chain uses TRBV5-1 with TRBJ2-2; the D is unclear. The V end was cut by 1 base, the J end by 0 bases, with 10 bases between. The length of the CDR3 is 16 residues. Germline CDR1 is SGHRS and CDR2 is YFSETQ. The CDR3 nucleotides are TGCGCCAGCAGCTTGATGGTAGTCTCGAACACCGGGGAGCTGTTTTTT. Translating it yields CASSLMVVSNTGELFF.

This chain connects TRBV5-1 to TRBJ2-7; 11 positions agree with TRBD2. The ends lost 3 bases at V and 5 bases at J; junction bases unmatched: 7. The CDR3 extends over 15 amino acids. Germline lookup yields CDR1 SGHRS and CDR2 YFSETQ. For the CDR3, the DNA is TGCGCCAGCAGCTCCACGACTAGCGGGGTCAACGAGCAGTACTTC. Translated, it gives CASSSTTSGVNEQYF.

This chain joins TRBV7-2 and TRBJ1-1; maybe TRBD1 (6 bases). The CDR3 is made up of 16 amino acids. Trimming left V 5 bases short and J 0 bases short, with 16 bases between. Germline V CDR1 and CDR2: SGHTA, FQGNSA. CDR3 DNA sequence: TGTGCCAGCAGCATCGGGACACTAAAACTGAACACTGAAGCTTTCTTT. It yields the protein CASSIGTLKLNTEAFF.

This clone turned up a few times. The chain has TRBV19 and TRBJ2-7; no clear D gene. Germline V gene sequence: CDR1 LNHDA, CDR2 SQIVND (reference sequence). The CDR3 loop spans 15 amino acids. V was cut by 0 bases and J by 2 bases, with 11 bases left in between. The CDR3 loop is CASSIDLKATYEQYF. The CDR3 coding sequence is TGTGCCAGTAGTATAGATCTTAAGGCTACCTACGAGCAGTACTTC.

The chain combines TRBV7-3 with TRBJ2-3, with TRBD2 matching 7 bases. The CDR3 sequence is 14 residues long. The germline V gene has CDR1 SGHTA and CDR2 FQGTGA. J lost 6 bases, V lost 1 base, and 4 bases had no gene match. CDR3 in DNA: TGTGCCAGCAGCTTAATGACTAGCCCCGATACGCAGTATTTT. It codes for CASSLMTSPDTQYF.

The V call is TRBV7-2, the J call TRBJ1-2; 8 bases are a match to TRBD1. The trim removed 5 bases at V and 7 bases at J, leaving 6 bases unmatched. CDR1 is SGHTA, CDR2 FQGNSA, per germline. The CDR3 is made up of 13 amino acids. In DNA, the CDR3 is TGTGCCAGCAGCCCGGGACAGGAGGTTGGCTACACCTTC. Translation: CASSPGQEVGYTF.

This clone appeared a single time. Other nucleotide sequences in the sample specify the same CDR3. The chain recombines TRBV6-5 with TRBJ2-3, with 10 bases that match TRBD1. After removal of 6 bases from V and 1 base from J, the junction contained 4 bases not matched to a gene. The CDR3 spans 15 residues. Germline-derived CDR1 and CDR2 are MNHEY and SVGAGI. The DNA for the CDR3 is TGTGCCAGCAGCCGACAGGGGGCTGGCACAGATACGCAGTATTTT. Translated: CASSRQGAGTDTQYF.

J is TRBJ2-5 and V is TRBV5-5; 8 positions agree with TRBD2. The V and J ends lost 0 bases and 4 bases, in that order; junction bases with no gene match: 8. The CDR3 runs to 16 residues. From germline, CDR1 is SGHKS and CDR2 YYEKEE (reference sequence). CDR3 amino acids: CASSLVLLAAGETQYF. In DNA form, the CDR3 reads TGTGCCAGCAGCTTGGTGTTACTAGCGGCTGGAGAGACCCAGTACTTC.

This chain joins TRBV19 and TRBJ1-1; D may be TRBD1 (6 bases). CDR1 and CDR2 (germline): LNHDA, SQIVND (reference sequence). The V gene lost 9 bases and the J gene lost 3 bases, with 14 bases spanning the gap. This CDR3 spans 13 amino acids. CDR3 nucleotide sequence: TGTGCCAGCCAACAGGGAGAACACACTGAAGCTTTCTTT. This gives the protein CASQQGEHTEAFF.